This T cell receptor beta chain was identified in a study of immune characterization of retroperitoneal liposarcoma. TCRdb itself ran the PCR reads through MiXCR, one entry per CDR3 protein. The top ten clones hold over 12% of a sample with approximately 7,000 distinct CDR3 sequences, under 30% of them seen once. V was trimmed by 5 bases and J by 2 bases, leaving 9 bases between them. Germline lookup yields CDR1 SGHVS and CDR2 FQNEAQ. The CDR3 runs 13 residues. This TCR was recovered from a male donor with retroperitoneal liposarcoma. This chain links TRBV7-8 with TRBJ1-1; no clear D. Sample: blood. DNA for the CDR3: TGTGCCAGCAGCGTTCAAAGAAACACTGAAGCTTTCTTT. Residues: CASSVQRNTEAFF.